Below, one TCR beta chain is given with its context. Antigen unknown. Generated by immunoSEQ multiplex PCR, the TCRdb table keeps only in-frame clones and is missing some. The table has about 93,000 clones, 85% to 90% seen once. This record comes from a study of T cell responses to AZD1222 COVID-19 vaccine. The study's findings and limits: The study found Spike-specific TCR breadth and depth rose after two AZD1222 doses.

From germline, CDR1 is SGHVS and CDR2 FNYEAQ. The length of the CDR3 is 16 residues. Between the trimmed V and J ends, which lost 5 bases and 7 bases, there was a span of 18 bases. The sequences come from peripheral blood, collected 28 days after the second AZD1222 dose. V is TRBV7-6 and J is TRBJ1-6; D may be TRBD1 (6 bases). The TCR sequence derives from an adult who received the AZD1222 COVID-19 vaccine. The CDR3 region has the DNA TGTGCCAGCAGCCGCTCTAACAGGGTGGGGAATTCACCCCTCCACTTT. Its translation: CASSRSNRVGNSPLHF. Looking up the rest from reference TRBV7-6 and TRBJ1-6 gives the full variable domain: GAGVSQSPRYKVTKRGQDVALRCDPISGHVSLYWYRQALGQGPEFLTYFNYEAQQDKSGLPNDRFSAERPEGSISTLTIQRTEQRDSAMYRCASSRSNRVGNSPLHFGNGTRLTVT.